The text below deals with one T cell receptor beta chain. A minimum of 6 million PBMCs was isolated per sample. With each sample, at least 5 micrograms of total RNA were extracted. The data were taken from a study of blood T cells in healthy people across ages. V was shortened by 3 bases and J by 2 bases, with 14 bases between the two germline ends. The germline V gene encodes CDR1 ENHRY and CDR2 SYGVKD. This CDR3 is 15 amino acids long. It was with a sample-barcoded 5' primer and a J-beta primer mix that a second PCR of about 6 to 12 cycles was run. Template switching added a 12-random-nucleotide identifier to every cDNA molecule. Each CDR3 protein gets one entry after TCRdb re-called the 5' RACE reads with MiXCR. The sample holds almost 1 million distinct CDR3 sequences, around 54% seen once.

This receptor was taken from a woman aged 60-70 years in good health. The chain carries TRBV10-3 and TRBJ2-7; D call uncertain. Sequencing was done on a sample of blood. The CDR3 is CAISEGHQPAYEQYF. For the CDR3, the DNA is TGTGCCATCAGTGAAGGGCACCAGCCGGCCTACGAGCAGTACTTC.